This T cell receptor (beta chain) is drawn from a study of long-term antiretroviral therapy in people with HIV. The CDR3 runs to 11 residues. Germline V gives CDR1 DFQATT, CDR2 SNEGSKA (reference sequence). Researchers report immunoSEQ v3.0 was run at survey level. The table came from immunoSEQ multiplex PCR; TCRdb's copy has only in-frame clones and leaves some out. The sample shows about 39,000 clones, around 80% of them seen only once. The sample in question was unsorted PBMCs, obtained 0.6 years after starting antiretroviral therapy. This TCR was sampled from a man aged 18 to 29 with HIV. The genes are TRBV20-1 and TRBJ1-2, with D possibly being TRBD1 (5 bases). The CDR3 region is CSLGTDYGYTF. The DNA for the CDR3 is TGCAGCCTAGGGACGGACTATGGCTACACCTTC.